This T cell receptor (beta chain) emerged from a study of T cell changes during pregnancy in multiple sclerosis. Clones were sequenced by immunoSEQ multiplex PCR, and TCRdb holds only the in-frame ones, with some missing. The sample yields 91,000 or so clones, approximately 95% seen once. CDR3 size: 14 residues. With 1 base clipped from V and 3 bases from J, the junction kept 2 bases outside the gene matches. Germline V CDR1 and CDR2: SGHAT, FQNNGV. Sample: peripheral blood, taken after pregnancy. The source is a female donor with multiple sclerosis, enrolled in a pregnancy study. The chain couples TRBV11-2 to TRBJ2-7; 8 nucleotides agree with TRBD1. The DNA for the CDR3 is TGTGCCAGCAGCTTAGGGACAGGGTACTACGAGCAGTACTTC. Translated: CASSLGTGYYEQYF.